The 23 T cell receptor beta chains reported below all come from one sample, sequenced in a study of OX40 agonist ivuxolimab in advanced cancers. Some clones are missing from TCRdb's copy, which holds only in-frame ones; the method was immunoSEQ multiplex PCR. This table has 67,000 or so clones, approximately 90% appearing once. The input for sequencing was CD4+ or CD8+ T cells sorted from blood, taken in a trial of the OX40 agonist ivuxolimab. These receptors were taken from an adult with an advanced solid tumor such as melanoma, head and neck, liver or kidney cancer.

V is TRBV6-1 and J is TRBJ1-2; no clear D gene. The CDR3 is 11 residues long. The germline CDR1 and CDR2 sequences are MNHNS and SASEGT. V lost 10 bases and J lost 5, with 11 bases in between. The CDR3 bases are TGTGCCACCTATTGGGGTTATGGCTACACCTTC. This gives the protein CATYWGYGYTF.

Points on this clone: An end of the junction differs from the germline gene, which may be a read error. The rearrangement joins TRBV6-6 to TRBJ2-7; D gene uncertain. This CDR3 has 11 amino acids. Germline V CDR1 and CDR2: MNHNY, SVGAGI (reference sequence). The CDR3 sequence: CASSYSHEQYF. The CDR3 DNA is TGTGCCAGCAGTTACTCCCACGAGCAGTACTTC.

The J gene is TRBJ2-5, the V gene TRBV11-1; TRBD2 is a possible D gene (6 bases). CDR3 length equals 14 residues. The germline CDR1 and CDR2 sequences are SGHAT and FQDESV (reference sequence). The V gene lost 6 bases and the J gene lost 5 bases, with 16 bases spanning the gap. CDR3 loop: CASSFGGAWETQYF. The CDR3 DNA follows: TGTGCCAGCAGTTTTGGAGGGGCCTGGGAGACCCAGTACTTC. The full variable domain, in which reference TRBV11-1 and TRBJ2-5 provide the parts outside the CDR3, is EAEVAQSPRYKITEKSQAVAFWCDPISGHATLYWYRQILGQGPELLVQFQDESVVDDSQLPKDRFSAERLKGVDSTLKIQPAELGDSAMYLCASSFGGAWETQYFGPGTRLLVL.

CDR3 in amino acids: CASSHTGGTFF. The DNA of the CDR3 is TGTGCCAGCAGCCATACAGGGGGCACTTTCTTT. The chain uses TRBV6-5 and TRBJ1-1; 9 bases map to TRBD1. Germline CDR1 is MNHEY and CDR2 is SVGAGI. The CDR3 contains 11 residues. J gave up 12 bases and V 6 bases, and 5 bases lay outside the gene matches.

The chain is built from TRBV11-3 and TRBJ2-7, with 11 bases lining up with TRBD2. CDR1 is SGHNT, CDR2 YENEEA, per germline. The CDR3 totals 14 residues. Losses at the gene ends were 5 bases for V and 4 bases for J; bases not matched to a gene: 4. The CDR3 here is CASSPRTSGYEQYF. The CDR3 DNA is TGTGCCAGCAGCCCACGGACTAGCGGGTACGAGCAGTACTTC. The full variable domain, rest sourced from reference TRBV11-3 and TRBJ2-7, is EAGVVQSPRYKIIEKKQPVAFWCNPISGHNTLYWYLQNLGQGPELLIRYENEEAVDDSQLPKDRFSAERLKGVDSTLKIQPAELGDSAVYLCASSPRTSGYEQYFGPGTRLTVT.

V and J are TRBV5-3 and TRBJ2-1, with 12 positions matching TRBD2. TRBV5-3 is designated an ORF whose function remains uncertain. The CDR3 spans 15 residues. With 3 bases clipped from V and 4 bases from J, the junction kept 2 bases outside the gene matches. CDR3 region: CARSSGLAGYNEQFF. CDR3 bases: TGTGCCAGAAGCTCGGGACTAGCGGGTTACAATGAGCAGTTCTTC.

The rearrangement links TRBV7-6 to TRBJ1-3; 8 bases are shared with TRBD1. The germline V gene encodes CDR1 SGHVS and CDR2 FNYEAQ. CDR3 length: 17 amino acids. V was pared by 5 bases and J by 0 bases, with 9 bases of the junction left unmatched. The chain's CDR3 is CASSRGQGPLSGNTIYF. The CDR3 coding sequence is TGTGCCAGCAGCCGAGGACAGGGTCCTCTCTCTGGAAACACCATATATTTT.

The rearrangement joins TRBV11-3 to TRBJ2-7; maybe TRBD2 (7 bases). This CDR3 comprises 15 residues. Germline-derived CDR1 and CDR2 are SGHNT and YENEEA. The germline V and J ends were trimmed by 0 bases and 2 bases, with 11 bases remaining between them. For the CDR3, the DNA is TGTGCCAGCAGCTTAGATAGGGGGGGGACCTACGAGCAGTACTTC. Encoded protein: CASSLDRGGTYEQYF.

The genes are TRBV7-3 and TRBJ2-6; 8 nucleotides agree with TRBD1. The V and J ends lost 6 bases and 0 bases, in that order; junction bases with no gene match: 7. The CDR3 is made up of 17 amino acids. Germline V CDR1 and CDR2: SGHTA, FQGTGA. CDR3 residues: CASRLGQGSSGANVLTF. CDR3 nucleotides: TGTGCCAGCAGACTCGGACAGGGCTCCTCTGGGGCCAACGTCCTGACTTTC.

The chain combines TRBV29-1 with TRBJ2-1; perhaps D is TRBD1 or TRBD2 (5 bases each). Per germline, CDR1 SQVTM and CDR2 ANQGSEA. The ends were cut back, 3 bases at V and 10 bases at J, with 13 bases in the middle. The CDR3 runs 12 residues. CDR3: CSVDRGPGEQFF. CDR3 sequence (DNA): TGCAGCGTTGATCGGGGCCCGGGGGAGCAGTTCTTC.

The chain is built from TRBV10-3 and TRBJ2-7; 10 bases align to TRBD1. The CDR3 length is 14 residues. CDR1 and CDR2 from the germline V gene are ENHRY and SYGVKD. Trimming cost V 6 bases and J 5 bases; bases outside gene matches: 7. The CDR3, as DNA: TGTGCCATCAGAGACAGGGGGCGCGGTGACGAGCAGTACTTC. This encodes CAIRDRGRGDEQYF.

The V call is TRBV18, the J call TRBJ2-7, with a tentative D call TRBD2 (5 bases). Germline V lookup: CDR1 KGHSH, CDR2 LQKENI. V was shortened by 2 bases and J by 3 bases, with 14 bases between the two germline ends. The CDR3 runs to 15 residues. The CDR3 reads CASSPLSGTLYEQYF. Written as DNA, the CDR3 is TGTGCCAGCTCACCATTAAGCGGAACCCTCTACGAGCAGTACTTC.

The chain employs TRBV11-2 and TRBJ2-7; D is uncertain. Germline V lookup: CDR1 SGHAT, CDR2 FQNNGV. The length of the CDR3 is 12 residues. V was pared by 5 bases and J by 0 bases, with 5 bases between. The CDR3 loop reads CASSQSSYEQYF. The CDR3 DNA sequence: TGTGCCAGCAGCCAGAGCTCCTACGAGCAGTACTTC.

This chain's CDR3 is CASSYRGGLAYEQYF. CDR3 DNA sequence: TGTGCCAGCAGCTACAGGGGGGGTCTTGCTTACGAGCAGTACTTC. The chain carries TRBV6-5 and TRBJ2-7; perhaps TRBD1 as D (8 bases). The CDR3 length is 15 residues. CDR1 is MNHEY and CDR2 is SVGAGI in the germline V gene. V was pared by 6 bases and J by 4 bases, with 19 bases between.

The J gene is TRBJ2-5, the V gene TRBV5-4, with 9 bases identical to TRBD1. Germline V CDR1 and CDR2: SGHNT, YYREEE (reference sequence). The J segment lost 5 bases and the V segment lost 3 bases, leaving 5 bases of the junction unmatched. The CDR3 has 14 residues. CDR3 sequence reads: CASSSQGAWETQYF. The CDR3 DNA follows: TGTGCCAGCAGCTCACAGGGGGCCTGGGAGACCCAGTACTTC.

The CDR3 DNA reads TGTGCCAGCAGCGTAGCTTCTAGGACAGGGGGAAACACCATATATTTT. As protein: CASSVASRTGGNTIYF. V is TRBV9 and J is TRBJ1-3, with 8 bases that match TRBD1. Germline V lookup: CDR1 SGDLS, CDR2 YYNGEE. The CDR3 covers 16 residues. Trimming at V came to 0 bases and at J to 4 bases, leaving 6 bases not matched to a gene.

The table lists this clone with a count of one. The gene calls are TRBV28 and TRBJ1-1; 7 bases match TRBD1. This CDR3 spans 13 amino acids. Germline CDR1 and CDR2: MDHEN and SYDVKM. V trimming: 3 bases; J trimming: 8 bases; junction bases outside the gene matches: 6. CDR3 residues: CASSLWDSPEAFF. The CDR3 DNA reads TGTGCCAGCAGTTTGTGGGACAGCCCCGAAGCTTTCTTT.

V and J are TRBV11-3 and TRBJ1-1; a weak D match, TRBD1 (6 bases). V gave up 5 bases and J gave up 2 bases, with 15 bases separating them. The CDR3 contains 15 residues. From germline, CDR1 is SGHNT and CDR2 YENEEA. The CDR3 nucleotides read TGTGCCAGCAGCCCCGGGGGGGGGCCAAACACTGAAGCTTTCTTT. It specifies CASSPGGGPNTEAFF.

The rearrangement joins TRBV19 to TRBJ1-2; 8 bases fit TRBD1. In germline, CDR1 is LNHDA, CDR2 SQIVND (reference sequence). Losses at the gene ends were 6 bases for V and 6 bases for J; bases not matched to a gene: 6. The CDR3 runs 13 residues. The CDR3 sequence is CASRKTGVDGYTF. The CDR3 region has the DNA TGTGCCAGTAGAAAGACAGGGGTGGATGGCTACACCTTC. The full variable domain, its missing parts supplied by reference TRBV19 and TRBJ1-2, is DGGITQSPKYLFRKEGQNVTLSCEQNLNHDAMYWYRQDPGQGLRLIYYSQIVNDFQKGDIAEGYSVSREKKESFPLTVTSAQKNPTAFYLCASRKTGVDGYTFGSGTRLTVV.

The chain combines TRBV14 with TRBJ2-5, with D perhaps matching TRBD1 (7 bases). CDR1 is SGHDN and CDR2 is FVKESK in the germline V gene. Trimming pared 5 bases from V and 3 bases from J, leaving 13 bases between. This CDR3 spans 14 amino acids. CDR3 loop: CASSRLGGEETQYF. The CDR3 DNA is TGTGCCAGCAGCAGACTAGGGGGCGAAGAGACCCAGTACTTC.

The chain is built from TRBV2 and TRBJ2-3, with D unclear. Germline loops: CDR1 SNHLY, CDR2 FYNNEI. The CDR3 sequence is 15 residues long. V lost 0 bases to trimming and J lost 5 bases, with 12 bases between them. Written as DNA, the CDR3 is TGTGCCAGCAGTGAAGCAGAGACCCGGGTAGATACGCAGTATTTT. It encodes CASSEAETRVDTQYF.

As DNA, the CDR3 is TGTGCCACCAGCAGAGATTCGGGGGCTCAGAAAGCTTTCTTT. It translates to CATSRDSGAQKAFF. The chain employs TRBV15 and TRBJ1-1; maybe TRBD1 (6 bases). Germline lookup yields CDR1 LNHNV and CDR2 YYDKDF (reference sequence). V dropped 0 bases and J dropped 9 bases, with 14 bases sitting between them. The CDR3 length is 14 residues. The full variable domain, in which reference TRBV15 and TRBJ1-1 provide the parts outside the CDR3, is DAMVIQNPRYQVTQFGKPVTLSCSQTLNHNVMYWYQQKSSQAPKLLFHYYDKDFNNEADTPDNFQSRRPNTSFCFLDIRSPGLGDTAMYLCATSRDSGAQKAFFGQGTRLTVV.

The V call is TRBV28, the J call TRBJ2-6; D uncertain. Germline lookup yields CDR1 MDHEN and CDR2 SYDVKM. The CDR3 contains 12 residues. V was clipped by 5 bases and J by 5 bases, with 4 bases between them. This CDR3 reads CASSPRANVLTF. Written as DNA, the CDR3 is TGTGCCAGCAGTCCCCGGGCCAACGTCCTGACTTTC.